This TCR beta chain was captured by sequencing in a study of blood T cell repertoires in COVID-19. At the level of the study: The samples span acute and convalescent COVID-19 from the United States, Italy and Spain. Sources were T cells, B-cell-depleted T cells, or PBMCs; the material itself was cDNA or gDNA.

This clone has just a few counts. Germline CDR1 and CDR2: ENHRY and SYGVKD. Trimming took 2 bases from V and 0 from J; bases not matched to a gene: 10. The CDR3 spans 17 residues. Per the original data handling: How many nucleated cells were present was estimated from reference gene primer amplification. Some clones are missing from TCRdb's copy, which holds only in-frame ones; the method was immunoSEQ multiplex PCR. The V and J calls and clone size come from that table; D and trimming were worked out from the DNA. Found here are around 400,000 clones, about 90% of them singletons; the top ten hold roughly 1.2%.

Sequenced sample: peripheral blood. This chain connects TRBV10-3 to TRBJ2-7; 7 bases are shared with TRBD2. The TCR comes from a man aged 35 to 55 with acute or convalescent COVID-19. This CDR3 reads CAISERGLADYSYEQYF. In nucleotides, the CDR3 is TGTGCCATCAGTGAGAGGGGCCTAGCGGACTACTCCTACGAGCAGTACTTC.